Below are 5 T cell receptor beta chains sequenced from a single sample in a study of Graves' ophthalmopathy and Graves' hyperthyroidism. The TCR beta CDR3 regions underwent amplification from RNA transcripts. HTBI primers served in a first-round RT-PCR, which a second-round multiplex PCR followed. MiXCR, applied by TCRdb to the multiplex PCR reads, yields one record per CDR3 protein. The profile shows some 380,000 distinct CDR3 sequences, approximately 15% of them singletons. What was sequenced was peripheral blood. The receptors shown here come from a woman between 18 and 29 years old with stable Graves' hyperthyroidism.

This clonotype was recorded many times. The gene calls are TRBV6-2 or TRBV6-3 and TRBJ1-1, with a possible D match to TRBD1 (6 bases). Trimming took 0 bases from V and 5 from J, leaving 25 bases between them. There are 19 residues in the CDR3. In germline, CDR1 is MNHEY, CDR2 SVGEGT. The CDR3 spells CASSYSTTGLRGEGTEAFF. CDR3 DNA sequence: TGTGCCAGCAGTTACTCGACGACGGGACTCAGGGGCGAGGGGACTGAAGCTTTCTTT.

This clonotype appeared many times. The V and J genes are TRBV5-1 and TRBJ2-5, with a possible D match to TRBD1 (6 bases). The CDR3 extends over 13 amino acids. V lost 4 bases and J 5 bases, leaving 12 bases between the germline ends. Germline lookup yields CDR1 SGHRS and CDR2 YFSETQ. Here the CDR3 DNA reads TGCGCCAGCAGCGAGGGGGATCTGGAGACCCAGTACTTC. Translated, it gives CASSEGDLETQYF.

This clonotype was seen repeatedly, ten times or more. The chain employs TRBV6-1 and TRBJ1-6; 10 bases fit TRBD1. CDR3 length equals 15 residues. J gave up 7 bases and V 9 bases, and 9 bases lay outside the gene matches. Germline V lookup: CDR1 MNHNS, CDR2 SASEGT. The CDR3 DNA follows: TGTGCCAGTACCTGGGACAGGGGATCAAATTCACCCCTCCACTTT. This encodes CASTWDRGSNSPLHF.

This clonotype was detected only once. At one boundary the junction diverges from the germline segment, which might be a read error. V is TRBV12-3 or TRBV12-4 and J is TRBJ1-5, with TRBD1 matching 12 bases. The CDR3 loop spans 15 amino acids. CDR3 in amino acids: CASRTGQGANQPQHF. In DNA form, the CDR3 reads TGTGCCAGCAGAACGGGACAGGGGGCAAATCAGCCCCAACATTTT.

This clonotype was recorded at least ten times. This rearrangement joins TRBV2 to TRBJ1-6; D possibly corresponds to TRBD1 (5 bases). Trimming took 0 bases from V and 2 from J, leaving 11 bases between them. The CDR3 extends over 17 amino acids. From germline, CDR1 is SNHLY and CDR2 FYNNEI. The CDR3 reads CASSEAQGSAYNSPLHF. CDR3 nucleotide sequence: TGTGCCAGCAGTGAAGCGCAGGGAAGCGCCTATAATTCACCCCTCCACTTT.